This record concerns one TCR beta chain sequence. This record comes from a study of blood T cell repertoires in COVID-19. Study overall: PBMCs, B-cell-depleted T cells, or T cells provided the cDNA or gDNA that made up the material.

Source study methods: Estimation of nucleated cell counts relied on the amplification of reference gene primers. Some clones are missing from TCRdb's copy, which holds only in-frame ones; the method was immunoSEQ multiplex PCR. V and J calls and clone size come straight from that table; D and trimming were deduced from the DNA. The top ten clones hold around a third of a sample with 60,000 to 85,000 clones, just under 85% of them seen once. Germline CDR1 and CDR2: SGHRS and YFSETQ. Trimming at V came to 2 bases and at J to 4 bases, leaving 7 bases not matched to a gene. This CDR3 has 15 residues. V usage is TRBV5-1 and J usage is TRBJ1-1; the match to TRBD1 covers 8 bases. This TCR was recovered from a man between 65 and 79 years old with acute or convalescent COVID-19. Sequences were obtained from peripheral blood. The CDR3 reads CASSFSGTGGTEAFF. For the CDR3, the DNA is TGCGCCAGCAGCTTCTCCGGTACAGGGGGCACTGAAGCTTTCTTT.